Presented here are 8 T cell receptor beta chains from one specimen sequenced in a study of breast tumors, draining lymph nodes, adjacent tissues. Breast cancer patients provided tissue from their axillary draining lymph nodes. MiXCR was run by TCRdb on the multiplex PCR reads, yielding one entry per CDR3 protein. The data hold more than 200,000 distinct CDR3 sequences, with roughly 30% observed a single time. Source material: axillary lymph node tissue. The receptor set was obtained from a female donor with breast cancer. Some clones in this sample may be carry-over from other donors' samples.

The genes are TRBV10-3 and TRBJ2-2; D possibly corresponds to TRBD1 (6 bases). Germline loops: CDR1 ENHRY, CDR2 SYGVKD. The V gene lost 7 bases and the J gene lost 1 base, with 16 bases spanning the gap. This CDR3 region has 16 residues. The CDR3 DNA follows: TGTGCCATCAAGGGAAGCCCGGGACAGAACACCGGGGAGCTGTTTTTT. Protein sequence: CAIKGSPGQNTGELFF.

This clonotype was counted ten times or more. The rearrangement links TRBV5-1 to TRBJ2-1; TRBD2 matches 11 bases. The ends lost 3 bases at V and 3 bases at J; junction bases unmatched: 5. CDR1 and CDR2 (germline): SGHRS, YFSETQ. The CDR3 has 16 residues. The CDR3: CASSWVAGGGYNEQFF. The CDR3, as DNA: TGCGCCAGCAGCTGGGTAGCGGGAGGGGGCTACAATGAGCAGTTCTTC.

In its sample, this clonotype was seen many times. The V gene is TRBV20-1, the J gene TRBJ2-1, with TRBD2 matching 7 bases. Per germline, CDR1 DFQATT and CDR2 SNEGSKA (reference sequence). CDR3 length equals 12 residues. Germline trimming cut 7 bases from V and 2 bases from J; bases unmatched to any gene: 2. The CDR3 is CSGAGAYNEQFF. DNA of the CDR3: TGCAGTGGGGCGGGAGCCTACAATGAGCAGTTCTTC.

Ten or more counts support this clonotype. CDR3 nucleotides: TGTGCCAGCAGTTTGAGGGGGAGGGCGGGGGAAAAACTGTTTTTT. It specifies CASSLRGRAGEKLFF. The V gene is TRBV28, the J gene TRBJ1-4; possible D gene TRBD1, 6 bases. Germline assignment: CDR1 MDHEN and CDR2 SYDVKM. V was cut by 3 bases and J by 8 bases, with 16 bases left in between. This CDR3 is 15 amino acids long.

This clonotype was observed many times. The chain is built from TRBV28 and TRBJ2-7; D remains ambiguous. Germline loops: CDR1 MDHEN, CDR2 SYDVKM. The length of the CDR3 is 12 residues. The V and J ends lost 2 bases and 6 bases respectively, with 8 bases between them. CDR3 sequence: CASSLRVGEQYF. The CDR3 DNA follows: TGTGCCAGCAGTTTAAGGGTCGGCGAGCAGTACTTC.

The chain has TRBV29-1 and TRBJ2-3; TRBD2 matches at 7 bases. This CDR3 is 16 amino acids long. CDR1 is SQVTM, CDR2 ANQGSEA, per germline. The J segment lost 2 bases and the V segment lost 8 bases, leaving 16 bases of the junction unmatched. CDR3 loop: CSLGSTASGFTDTQYF. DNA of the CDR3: TGCAGCTTGGGTAGTACGGCTAGCGGATTCACAGATACGCAGTATTTT.

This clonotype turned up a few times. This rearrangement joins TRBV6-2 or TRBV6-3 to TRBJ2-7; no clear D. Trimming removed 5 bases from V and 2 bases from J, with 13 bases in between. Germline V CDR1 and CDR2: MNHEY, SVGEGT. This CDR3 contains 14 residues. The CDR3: CASSHRGSAYEQYF. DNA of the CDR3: TGTGCCAGCAGTCACCGTGGGTCAGCCTACGAGCAGTACTTC.

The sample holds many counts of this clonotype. The CDR3 spells CASSRPRAGELFF. CDR3 coding DNA: TGTGCCAGCTCACGACCTCGGGCCGGGGAGCTGTTTTTT. This rearrangement joins TRBV18 to TRBJ2-2, with unresolved D. The CDR3 consists of 13 residues. The germline V and J ends were trimmed by 4 bases and 6 bases, with 9 bases remaining between them. The V gene's germline CDR1 is KGHSH and CDR2 LQKENI.